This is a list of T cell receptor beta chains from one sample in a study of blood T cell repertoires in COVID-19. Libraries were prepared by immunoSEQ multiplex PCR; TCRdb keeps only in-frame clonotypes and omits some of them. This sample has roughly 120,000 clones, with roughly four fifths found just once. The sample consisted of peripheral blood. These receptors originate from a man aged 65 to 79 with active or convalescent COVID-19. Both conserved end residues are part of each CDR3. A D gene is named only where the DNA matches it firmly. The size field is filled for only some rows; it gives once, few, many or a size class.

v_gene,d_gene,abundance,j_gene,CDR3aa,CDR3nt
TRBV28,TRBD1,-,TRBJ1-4,CASTLQRQGTKLFF,TGTGCCAGCACCTTGCAAAGACAGGGGACAAAACTGTTTTTT
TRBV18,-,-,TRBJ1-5,CASSLQGLRGNQPQHF,TGTGCCAGCTCACTACAGGGCTTACGTGGCAATCAGCCCCAGCATTTT
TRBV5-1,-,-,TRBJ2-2,CASGLGQNTGELFF,TGCGCCAGCGGTCTGGGCCAAAACACCGGGGAGCTGTTTTTT
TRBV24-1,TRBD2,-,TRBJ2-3,CATSDLSGDTDTQYF,TGTGCCACCAGTGATTTAAGCGGGGACACAGATACGCAGTATTTT
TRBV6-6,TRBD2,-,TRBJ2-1,CASSYLGGDNEQFF,TGTGCCAGCAGTTACCTCGGGGGGGACAATGAGCAGTTCTTC
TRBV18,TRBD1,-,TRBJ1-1,CASSPQGQGLNTEAFF,TGTGCCAGCTCACCTCAGGGACAGGGACTGAACACTGAAGCTTTCTTT
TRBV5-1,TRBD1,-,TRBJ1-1,CASSSRTGVNTEAFF,TGCGCCAGCAGCTCCAGGACAGGGGTGAACACTGAAGCTTTCTTT
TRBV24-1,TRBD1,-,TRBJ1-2,CATSDRTGGDYGYTF,TGTGCCACCAGTGACCGTACAGGGGGGGACTATGGCTACACCTTC
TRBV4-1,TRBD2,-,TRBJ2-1,CASSQYGTSGRAAFF,TGCGCCAGCAGCCAATACGGGACTAGCGGGAGGGCCGCGTTCTTC
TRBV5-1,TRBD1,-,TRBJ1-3,CASRADRVGNTIYF,TGCGCCAGCAGAGCGGACAGGGTCGGAAACACCATATATTTT
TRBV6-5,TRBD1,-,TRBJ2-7,CASDRQGVSYEQYF,TGTGCCAGCGACCGACAGGGGGTCTCCTACGAGCAGTACTTC
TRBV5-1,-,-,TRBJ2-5,CASSLVSGKETQYF,TGCGCCAGCAGCTTGGTCTCGGGTAAAGAGACCCAGTACTTC
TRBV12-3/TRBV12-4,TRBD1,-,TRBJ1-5,CASSSDRAQPQHF,TGTGCCAGCAGTTCCGACAGGGCTCAGCCCCAGCATTTT
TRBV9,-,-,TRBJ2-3,CASSPLPPVTQYF,TGTGCCAGCAGCCCCCTCCCGCCGGTCACGCAGTATTTT
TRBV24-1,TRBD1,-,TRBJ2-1,CATSGTGGGNEQFF,TGTGCCACCAGTGGGACAGGGGGCGGCAATGAGCAGTTCTTC
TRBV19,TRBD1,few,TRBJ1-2,CASTQFRGSGINYGYTF,TGTGCCAGTACCCAATTCAGGGGGAGTGGAATTAACTATGGCTACACCTTC
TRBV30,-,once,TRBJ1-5,CAWSPSVNQPQHF,TGTGCCTGGAGTCCGTCTGTTAATCAGCCCCAGCATTTT
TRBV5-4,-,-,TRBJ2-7,CASSLGRGGSYEQYF,TGTGCCAGCAGCTTGGGGAGGGGCGGCTCCTACGAGCAGTACTTC
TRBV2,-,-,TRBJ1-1,CASSREMNTEAFF,TGTGCCAGCAGCCGGGAAATGAACACTGAAGCTTTCTTT
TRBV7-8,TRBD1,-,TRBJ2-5,CASSTGQGGTQYF,TGTGCCAGCAGCACCGGACAGGGCGGGACCCAGTACTTC
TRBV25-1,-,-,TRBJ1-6,CAIASSYNSPLHF,TGTGCCATCGCCAGCTCCTATAATTCACCCCTCCACTTT
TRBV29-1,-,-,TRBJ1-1,CSAGDTANTEAFF,TGCAGCGCCGGGGACACGGCGAACACTGAAGCTTTCTTT
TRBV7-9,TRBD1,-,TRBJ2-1,CASSRTGTEFF,TGTGCCAGCAGCCGGACAGGGACGGAGTTCTTC
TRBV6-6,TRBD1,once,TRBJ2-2,CASRRTGGVTGELFF,TGTGCCAGCAGGCGTACAGGGGGCGTCACCGGGGAGCTGTTTTTT
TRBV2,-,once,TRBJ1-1,CASRDGQSNTEAFF,TGTGCCAGCAGGGATGGACAGTCGAACACTGAAGCTTTCTTT
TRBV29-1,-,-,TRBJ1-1,CSVVRAAGTEAFF,TGCAGCGTTGTCAGGGCAGCTGGGACTGAAGCTTTCTTT
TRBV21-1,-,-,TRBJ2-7,CASSKDGDTYEQYF,TGTGCCAGCAGCAAAGACGGGGATACCTACGAGCAGTACTTC
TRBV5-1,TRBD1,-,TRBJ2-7,CASSATGGFYEQYF,TGCGCCAGCAGCGCGACAGGGGGTTTCTACGAGCAGTACTTC
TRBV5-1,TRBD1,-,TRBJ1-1,CASSWGQYGLEAFF,TGCGCCAGCAGCTGGGGACAGTATGGGCTTGAAGCTTTCTTT
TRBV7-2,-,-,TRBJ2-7,CASSWSRDFHEQYF,TGTGCCAGCAGCTGGTCCCGGGACTTCCACGAGCAGTACTTC
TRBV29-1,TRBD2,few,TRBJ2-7,CSVEGTSDSYEQYF,TGCAGCGTTGAAGGGACTAGCGACTCCTACGAGCAGTACTTC
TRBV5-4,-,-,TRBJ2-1,CASSPSRGSIYNEQFF,TGTGCCAGCAGCCCTAGCAGGGGTTCGATTTATAATGAGCAGTTCTTC
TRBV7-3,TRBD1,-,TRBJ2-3,CASSSGAGGRTDTQYF,TGTGCCAGCAGCTCTGGGGCAGGGGGTCGCACAGATACGCAGTATTTT
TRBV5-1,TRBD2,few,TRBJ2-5,CASSGGPSGGVIQETQYF,TGCGCCAGCAGCGGTGGGCCTAGCGGGGGAGTTATACAAGAGACCCAGTACTTC
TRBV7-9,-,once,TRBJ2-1,CASSLSFRPGQFF,TGTGCCAGCAGCTTGAGTTTCAGGCCAGGGCAGTTCTTC